The source of this T cell receptor (beta chain) is a study of blood T cells in healthy people across ages. Regarding the study as a whole: Greater diversity and more naive CD4+ cells were seen in long-lived donors than in aged donors. The recorded TCR beta diversity per million T cells decreased in a roughly linear manner with age.

Concerning this clonotype itself: Its antigen is not known.

A second PCR, run for about 7 to 12 cycles, used a sample-barcoded 5' primer plus a J-beta primer mix. Any given sample supplied a minimum of 2.5 million CDR3-containing paired-end reads. MiXCR, applied by TCRdb to the 5' RACE reads, yields one record per CDR3 protein. This sample has roughly 830,000 distinct CDR3 sequences, with around 62% found just once. Germline trimming cut 2 bases from V and 1 base from J; bases unmatched to any gene: 2. CDR3 length: 15 amino acids. Germline lookup yields CDR1 MNHEY and CDR2 SVGEGT. Sample: blood. The receptor was derived from a man aged 30 to 39 in good health. The V call is TRBV6-2 or TRBV6-3, the J call TRBJ1-1; 9 nucleotides align to TRBD1. Here the CDR3 reads CASSYAGQGNTEAFF. For the CDR3, the DNA is TGTGCCAGCAGTTACGCGGGACAGGGGAACACTGAAGCTTTCTTT.